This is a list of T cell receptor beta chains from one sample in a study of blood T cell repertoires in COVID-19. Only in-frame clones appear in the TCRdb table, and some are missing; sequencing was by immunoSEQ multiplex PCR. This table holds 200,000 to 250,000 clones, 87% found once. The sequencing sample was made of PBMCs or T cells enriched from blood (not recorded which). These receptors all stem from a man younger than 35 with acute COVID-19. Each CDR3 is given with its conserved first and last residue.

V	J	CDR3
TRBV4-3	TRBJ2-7	CASSQDLSAGELSYEQYF
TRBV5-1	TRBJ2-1	CASSSDRAGYNEQFF
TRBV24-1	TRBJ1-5	CATSDFVSNQPQHF
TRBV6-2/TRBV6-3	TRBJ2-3	CASSRGLNTDTQYF
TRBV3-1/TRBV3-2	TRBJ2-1	CASSQDGSGVQQFF
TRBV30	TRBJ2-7	CAWSVPGGRFYEQYF
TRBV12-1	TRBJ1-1	CASSLASGIGARTEAFF
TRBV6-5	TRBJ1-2	CASSPGTDDWGYTF
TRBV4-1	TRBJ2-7	CASSQEWLQPDEQYF
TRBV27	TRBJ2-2	CASSLGTGSGELFF
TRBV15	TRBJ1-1	CATSEPQGARTEAFF
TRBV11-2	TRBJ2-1	CASSPQIGGRPDEQFF
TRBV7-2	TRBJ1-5	CASSLRSGPGTVQPQHF
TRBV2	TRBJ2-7	CASGGGSYEQYF
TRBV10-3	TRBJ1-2	CAISQGGYGYTF
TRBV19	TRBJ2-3	CASSIGSRDRNKMGRLVIYF
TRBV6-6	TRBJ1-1	CASRPVTGENTEAFF
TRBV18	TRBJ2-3	CASSPLGLAGGRSTDTQYF
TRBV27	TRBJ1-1	CASSRPGQGGRTEAFF
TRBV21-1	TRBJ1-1	CAKARVLNTEAFF
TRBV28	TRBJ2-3	CASTLADTDTQYF
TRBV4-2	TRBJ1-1	CASSFGTGEGAISAFF
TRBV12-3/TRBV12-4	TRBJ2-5	CASSLEGRETQYF
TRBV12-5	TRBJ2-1	CASGLGRALYNEQFF
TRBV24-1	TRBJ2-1	CATSDASPGTGVNEQFF
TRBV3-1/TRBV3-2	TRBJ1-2	CASSQGTVHSRSYGYTF
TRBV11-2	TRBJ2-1	CASSLEAGSSYNEQFF
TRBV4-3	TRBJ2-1	CASSLSSGNLANEQFF
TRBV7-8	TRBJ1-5	CASSSRGRLSNQPQHF
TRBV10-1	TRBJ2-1	CASSVGADEQFF
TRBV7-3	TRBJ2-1	CASSFTDLSYNEQFF
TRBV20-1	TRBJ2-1	CSARGGNEQFF
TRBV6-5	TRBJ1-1	CASSLFQGQDTEAFF
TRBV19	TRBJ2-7	CASSAPRTGDEQYF
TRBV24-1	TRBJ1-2	CATASRLIGGNYGYTF
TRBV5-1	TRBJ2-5	CASSLAGAGAQETQYF
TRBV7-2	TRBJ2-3	CASSLVTWRTDTQYF
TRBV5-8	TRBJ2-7	CASSSPGLAGSYEQYF
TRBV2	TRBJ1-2	CASSERTITGYGYTF
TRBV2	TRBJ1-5	CASSEGPYSNQPQHF
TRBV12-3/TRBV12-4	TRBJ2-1	CASSLRVYNEQFF
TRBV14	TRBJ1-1	CASSQIRQGRTEAFF
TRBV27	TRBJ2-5	CASSPGTGDIETQYF
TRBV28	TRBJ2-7	CASSFAVREQYF
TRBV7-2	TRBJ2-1	CASSFPGQGKFF
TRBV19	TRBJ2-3	CASSSQGLAGEDTQYF
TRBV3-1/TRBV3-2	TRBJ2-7	CASSPSTATYEQYF
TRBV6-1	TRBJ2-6	CASSEGRGYFGANVLTF
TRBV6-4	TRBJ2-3	CASSDLAGGSTDTQYF
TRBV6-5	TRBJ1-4	CASSYGGGVGEKLFF
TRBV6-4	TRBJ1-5	CASSDSTGGNQPQHF
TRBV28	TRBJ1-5	CASSGGNSNQPQHF
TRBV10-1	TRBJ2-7	CASSPDRGRTSSYEQYF
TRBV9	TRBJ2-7	CASSVGGGLAGGPGEQYF
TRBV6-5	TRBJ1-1	CASSSGTALEGTEAFF
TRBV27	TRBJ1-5	CASSLGQGPWPQHF
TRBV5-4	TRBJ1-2	CASSLFEGVLTGYTF
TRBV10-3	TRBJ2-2	CAISESAGGNTGELFF
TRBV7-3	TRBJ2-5	CASSLTSGYQETQYF